This passage covers 5 T cell receptor beta chains from one sample sequenced in a study of circulating CD8 cells and anti-PD-1 response in melanoma. Sorting of live CD3+CD8+TCRalphabeta+ cells by PD-1 and/or TIGIT gave four subsets. TCR libraries were prepared from roughly 15 ng of total RNA with the QIAseq Immune Repertoire TCR panel. From the reads, TCRdb called clonotypes with MiXCR, one entry per CDR3 protein. The table shows about 600 distinct CDR3 sequences, with 8% to 10% occurring only once. The input for sequencing was CD8+ T cells from PBMCs, taken at baseline or after one month of anti-PD-1 therapy (not recorded which). Receptors were obtained from a human donor with melanoma.

By sample share, this clonotype is medium-sized. J is TRBJ2-1 and V is TRBV7-2; possibly TRBD1 for D (6 bases). The CDR3 consists of 15 residues. CDR1 and CDR2 from the germline V gene are SGHTA and FQGNSA. V lost 0 bases to trimming and J lost 8 bases, with 14 bases between them. CDR3 sequence (DNA): TGTGCCAGCAGCTTAGCGCTAGGGGGTAGCTATGAGCAGTTCTTC. Its translation: CASSLALGGSYEQFF.

This clonotype is large (0.1 to 1%). The V gene is TRBV19, the J gene TRBJ2-7, with TRBD2 matching over 12 bases. V dropped 5 bases and J dropped 0; count of bases not matched to a gene: 5. CDR1 is LNHDA and CDR2 is SQIVND in the germline V gene (reference sequence). This CDR3 has 16 residues. The CDR3 nucleotides are TGTGCCAGTAGTCCAGGACTAGCGGGGAGCTCCTACGAGCAGTACTTC. Its protein product is CASSPGLAGSSYEQYF.

This clonotype is large within its sample. V is TRBV2 and J is TRBJ2-3; no firm D call. The CDR3 has 13 amino acids. Germline CDR1 and CDR2: SNHLY and FYNNEI. Trimming left V 7 bases short and J 0 bases short, with 8 bases between. The CDR3 nucleotides are TGTGCCAGCACCCTACCTAGCACAGATACGCAGTATTTT. The encoded protein is CASTLPSTDTQYF. Looking up the rest from reference TRBV2 and TRBJ2-3 gives the full variable domain: EPEVTQTPSHQVTQMGQEVILRCVPISNHLYFYWYRQILGQKVEFLVSFYNNEISEKSEIFDDQFSVERPDGSNFTLKIRSTKLEDSAMYFCASTLPSTDTQYFGPGTRLTVL.

Within the sample, this clonotype is large. J is TRBJ2-7 and V is TRBV5-6; D not resolved. Per germline, CDR1 SGHDT and CDR2 YYEEEE. The CDR3 contains 14 residues. Trimming pared 0 bases from V and 2 bases from J, leaving 9 bases between. The DNA for the CDR3 is TGTGCCAGCAGCTTGGCCAGCCAACCCTACGAGCAGTACTTC. This codes for CASSLASQPYEQYF.

Within the sample, this clonotype is medium-sized (0.01 to 0.1%). The chain links TRBV19 to TRBJ2-1, with a weak D call TRBD2 (7 bases). The CDR3 contains 17 residues. Trimming pared 5 bases from V and 3 bases from J, leaving 20 bases between. Germline CDR1 LNHDA, CDR2 SQIVND (reference sequence). The CDR3 spells CASSSFFGGGDYNEQFF. In nucleotides, the CDR3 is TGTGCCAGTAGTTCTTTTTTCGGCGGGGGCGACTACAATGAGCAGTTCTTC.